This T cell receptor (beta chain) was captured in a study of blood T cell repertoires in COVID-19. Overall study: The United States, Italy and Spain supplied acute and convalescent COVID-19 samples.

Authors' data handling: Amplification of reference gene primers provided the estimated nucleated cell counts. Repertoires were generated with immunoSEQ multiplex PCR, while TCRdb's copy carries only in-frame clones and drops some. That table furnishes V, J and clone size, whereas the DNA furnished D and trimming. Seen here are over 200,000 clones, roughly 80% observed once, and the top ten hold approximately 4.7%. The CDR3 totals 14 residues. Trimming cost V 8 bases and J 4 bases; bases outside gene matches: 6. Germline V gene data show CDR1 as MNHEY and CDR2 as SVGAGI. This clonotype was sampled from a man aged 50-60 years with active or convalescent COVID-19. The specimen sequenced was peripheral blood. The rearrangement joins TRBV6-5 to TRBJ1-4; TRBD1 matches 8 bases. The CDR3 DNA reads TGTGCCAGCTCCGGGGACAGGAATAATGAAAAACTGTTTTTT. Translation: CASSGDRNNEKLFF.